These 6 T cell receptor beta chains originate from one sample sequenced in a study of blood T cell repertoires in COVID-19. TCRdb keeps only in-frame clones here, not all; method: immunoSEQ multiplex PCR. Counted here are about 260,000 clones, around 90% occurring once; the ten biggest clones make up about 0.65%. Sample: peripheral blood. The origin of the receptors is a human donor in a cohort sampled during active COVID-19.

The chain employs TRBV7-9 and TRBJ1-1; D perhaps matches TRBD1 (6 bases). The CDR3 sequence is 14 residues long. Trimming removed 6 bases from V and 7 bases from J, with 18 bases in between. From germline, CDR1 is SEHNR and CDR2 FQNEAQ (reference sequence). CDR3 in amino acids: CASSPDRSYGEAFF. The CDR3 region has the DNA TGTGCCAGCAGTCCGGACAGATCCTACGGTGAAGCTTTCTTT.

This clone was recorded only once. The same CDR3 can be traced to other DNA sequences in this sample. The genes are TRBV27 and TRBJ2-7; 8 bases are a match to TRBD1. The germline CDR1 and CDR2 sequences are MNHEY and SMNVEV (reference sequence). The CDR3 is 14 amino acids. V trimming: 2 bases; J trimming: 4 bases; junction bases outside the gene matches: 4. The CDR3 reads CASSLGTGAYEQYF. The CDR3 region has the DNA TGTGCCAGCAGTTTAGGGACAGGTGCTTACGAGCAGTACTTC.

The CDR3 spells CASSQASGRAPYEQYF. CDR3 DNA: TGCGCCAGCAGCCAAGCCAGCGGGAGGGCCCCCTACGAGCAGTACTTC. The chain uses TRBV4-1 and TRBJ2-7, with 10 bases that match TRBD2. The CDR3 spans 16 residues. CDR1 and CDR2 from the germline V gene are MGHRA and YSYEKL. The ends lost 1 base at V and 2 bases at J; junction bases unmatched: 5.

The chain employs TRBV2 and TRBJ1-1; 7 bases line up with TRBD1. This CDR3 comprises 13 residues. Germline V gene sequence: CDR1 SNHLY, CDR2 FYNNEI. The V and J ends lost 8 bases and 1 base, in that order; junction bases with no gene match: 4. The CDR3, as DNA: TGTGCCAGCGGTAACAGGGGGAACACTGAAGCTTTCTTT. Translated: CASGNRGNTEAFF.

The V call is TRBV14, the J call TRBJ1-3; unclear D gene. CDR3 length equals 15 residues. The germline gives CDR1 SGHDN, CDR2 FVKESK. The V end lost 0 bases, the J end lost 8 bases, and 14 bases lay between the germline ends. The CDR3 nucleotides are TGTGCCAGCAGCCAAGATCGCAAGGGAGGCGACACCATATATTTT. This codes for CASSQDRKGGDTIYF.

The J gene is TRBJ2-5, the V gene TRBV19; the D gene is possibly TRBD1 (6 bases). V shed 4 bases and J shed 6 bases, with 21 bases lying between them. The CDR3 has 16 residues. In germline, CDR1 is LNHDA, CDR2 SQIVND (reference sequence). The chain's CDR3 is CASSTLDNRATKTQYF. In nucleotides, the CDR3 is TGTGCCAGTAGTACCCTCGACAACAGGGCAACAAAGACCCAGTACTTC.